This T cell receptor beta chain was found in a study of shared clonotypes between healthy human individuals. Notes on the study in general: Generation probabilities of non-shared clonotypes were lower (relative to those shared by all four donors). Among donors, clonotype sharing was expected to be affected by sequencing depth. Though the depth was large, rarefaction showed that sorted-subset sequencing was incomplete. Sampling covered blood only; tissue repertoires likely differ.

Remarks on this clone: No antigen is known for it.

Assay: immunoSEQ multiplex PCR; the TCRdb copy retains only in-frame clones and omits some. The data hold millions of clones, with 85% to 95% observed a single time. Sequenced sample: naive CD4+ T cells sorted from blood. Subset here: CD45RA+ positively selected. The source of this sequence is a man younger than 35 in good health.

The CDR3 sequence is CSVRFPYYNEQFF. The CDR3, as DNA: TGCAGCGTAAGGTTTCCATACTACAATGAGCAGTTCTTC. The chain joins TRBV29-1 to TRBJ2-1; D remains ambiguous. The CDR3 extends over 13 amino acids. Deletions cut 6 bases from V and 3 bases from J, with 12 bases between. Germline CDR1 and CDR2: SQVTM and ANQGSEA.